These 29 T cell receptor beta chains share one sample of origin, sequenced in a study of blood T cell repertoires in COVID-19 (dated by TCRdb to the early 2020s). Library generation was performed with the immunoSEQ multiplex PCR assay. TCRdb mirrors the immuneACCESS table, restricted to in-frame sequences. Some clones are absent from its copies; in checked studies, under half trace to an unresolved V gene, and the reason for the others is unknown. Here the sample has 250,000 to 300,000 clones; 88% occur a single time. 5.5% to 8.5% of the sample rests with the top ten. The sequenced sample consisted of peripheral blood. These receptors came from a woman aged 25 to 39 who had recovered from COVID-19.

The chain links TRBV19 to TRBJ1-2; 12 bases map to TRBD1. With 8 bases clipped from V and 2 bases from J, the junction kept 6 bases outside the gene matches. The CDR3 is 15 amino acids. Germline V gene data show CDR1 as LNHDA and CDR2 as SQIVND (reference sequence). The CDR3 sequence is CASGKGQGANYGYTF. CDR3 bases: TGTGCCAGTGGAAAGGGACAGGGGGCGAACTATGGCTACACCTTC.

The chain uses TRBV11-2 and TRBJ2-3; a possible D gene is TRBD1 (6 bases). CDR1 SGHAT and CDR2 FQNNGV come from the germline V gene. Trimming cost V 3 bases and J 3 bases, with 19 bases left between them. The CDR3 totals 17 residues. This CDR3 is CASSFGQLTYKTDTQYF. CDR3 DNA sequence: TGTGCCAGCAGCTTCGGACAGCTGACATACAAAACAGATACGCAGTATTTT.

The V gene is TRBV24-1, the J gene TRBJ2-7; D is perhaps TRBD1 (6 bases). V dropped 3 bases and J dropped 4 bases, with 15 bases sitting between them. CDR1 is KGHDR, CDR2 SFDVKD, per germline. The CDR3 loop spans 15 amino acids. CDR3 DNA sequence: TGTGCCACCAGTGATCCTGTGACAGGTAGTTACGAGCAGTACTTC. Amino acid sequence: CATSDPVTGSYEQYF.

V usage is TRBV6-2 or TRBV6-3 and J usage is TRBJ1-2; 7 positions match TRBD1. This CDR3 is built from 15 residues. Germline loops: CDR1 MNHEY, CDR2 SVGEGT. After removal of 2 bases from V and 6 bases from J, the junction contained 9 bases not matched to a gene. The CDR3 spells CASSYPGQIFDGYTF. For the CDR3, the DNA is TGTGCCAGCAGTTACCCGGGACAGATCTTCGATGGCTACACCTTC.

The CDR3 DNA follows: TGTGCCAGTAGGGACAGACCAAGCTCCTATAATTCACCCCTCCACTTT. Its protein product is CASRDRPSSYNSPLHF. The J gene is TRBJ1-6, the V gene TRBV19, with a weak D call TRBD1 (6 bases). The germline V gene has CDR1 LNHDA and CDR2 SQIVND (reference sequence). This CDR3 is built from 16 residues. Trimming took 6 bases from V and 0 from J, leaving 12 bases between them. Using reference TRBV19 and TRBJ1-6 for the parts outside the CDR3, the full variable domain is DGGITQSPKYLFRKEGQNVTLSCEQNLNHDAMYWYRQDPGQGLRLIYYSQIVNDFQKGDIAEGYSVSREKKESFPLTVTSAQKNPTAFYLCASRDRPSSYNSPLHFGNGTRLTVT.

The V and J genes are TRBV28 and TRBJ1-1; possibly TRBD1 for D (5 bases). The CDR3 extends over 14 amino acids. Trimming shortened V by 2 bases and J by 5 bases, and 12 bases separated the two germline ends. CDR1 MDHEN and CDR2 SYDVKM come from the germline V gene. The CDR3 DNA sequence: TGTGCCAGCAGTTTAAGGGGAGGTTTAACTGAAGCTTTCTTT. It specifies CASSLRGGLTEAFF.

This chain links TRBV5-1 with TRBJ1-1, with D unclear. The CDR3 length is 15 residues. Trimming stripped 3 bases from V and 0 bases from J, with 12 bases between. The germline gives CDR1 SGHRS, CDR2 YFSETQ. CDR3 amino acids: CASSSGTVLNTEAFF. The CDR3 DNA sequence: TGCGCCAGCAGCTCGGGAACGGTTTTGAACACTGAAGCTTTCTTT. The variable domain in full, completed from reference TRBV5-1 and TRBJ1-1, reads KAGVTQTPRYLIKTRGQQVTLSCSPISGHRSVSWYQQTPGQGLQFLFEYFSETQRNKGNFPGRFSGRQFSNSRSEMNVSTLELGDSALYLCASSSGTVLNTEAFFGQGTRLTVV.

CDR3 sequence: CASSREWGPEYF. Here the CDR3 DNA reads TGTGCCAGCAGCCGGGAATGGGGGCCGGAGTACTTC. J is TRBJ2-7 and V is TRBV5-6, with D maybe TRBD1 (6 bases). CDR3 length equals 12 residues. V lost 4 bases and J 11 bases, leaving 16 bases between the germline ends. The germline gives CDR1 SGHDT, CDR2 YYEEEE.

The CDR3 loop reads CASSPLDFDYEQYF. CDR3 nucleotide sequence: TGTGCCAGCAGCCCCCTAGACTTCGACTACGAGCAGTACTTC. The chain has TRBV5-6 and TRBJ2-7; unclear D gene. The germline V gene has CDR1 SGHDT and CDR2 YYEEEE. Between the trimmed V and J ends, which lost 4 bases and 3 bases, there was a span of 14 bases. CDR3 length: 14 amino acids.

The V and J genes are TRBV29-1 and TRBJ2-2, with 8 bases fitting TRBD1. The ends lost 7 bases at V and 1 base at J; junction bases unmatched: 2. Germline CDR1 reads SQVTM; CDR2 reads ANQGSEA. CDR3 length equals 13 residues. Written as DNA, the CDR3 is TGCAGCGCCAGGGGGCAGAACACCGGGGAGCTGTTTTTT. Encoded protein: CSARGQNTGELFF.

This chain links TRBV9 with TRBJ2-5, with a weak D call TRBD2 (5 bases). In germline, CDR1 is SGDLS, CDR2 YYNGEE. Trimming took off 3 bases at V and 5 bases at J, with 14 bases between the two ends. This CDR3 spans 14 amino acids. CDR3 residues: CASSDGGRGETQYF. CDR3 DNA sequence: TGTGCCAGCAGCGACGGAGGTCGAGGGGAGACCCAGTACTTC.

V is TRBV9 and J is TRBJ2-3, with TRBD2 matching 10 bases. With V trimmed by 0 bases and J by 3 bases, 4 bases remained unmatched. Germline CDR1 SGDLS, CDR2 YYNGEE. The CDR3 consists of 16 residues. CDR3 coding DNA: TGTGCCAGCAGCGTAGGTCGAGCGGGGGGGACAGATACGCAGTATTTT. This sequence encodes CASSVGRAGGTDTQYF.

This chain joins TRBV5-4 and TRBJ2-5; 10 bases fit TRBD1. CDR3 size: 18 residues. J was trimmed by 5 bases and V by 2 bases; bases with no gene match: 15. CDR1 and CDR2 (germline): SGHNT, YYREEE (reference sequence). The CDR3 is CASSFMARGTGEYETQYF. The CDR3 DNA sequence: TGTGCCAGCAGCTTCATGGCTAGGGGGACAGGGGAATATGAGACCCAGTACTTC.

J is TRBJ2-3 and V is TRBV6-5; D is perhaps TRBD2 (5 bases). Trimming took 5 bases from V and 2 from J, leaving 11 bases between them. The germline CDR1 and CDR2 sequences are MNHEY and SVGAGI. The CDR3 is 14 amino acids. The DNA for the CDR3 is TGTGCCAGCAGTCCCGGACTGTTCACAGATACGCAGTATTTT. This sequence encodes CASSPGLFTDTQYF.

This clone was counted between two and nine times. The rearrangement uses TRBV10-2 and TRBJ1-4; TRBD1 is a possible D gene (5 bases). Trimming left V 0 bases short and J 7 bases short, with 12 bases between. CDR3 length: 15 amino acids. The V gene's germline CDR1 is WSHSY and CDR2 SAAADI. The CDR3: CASSESGEAGEKLFF. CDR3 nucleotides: TGCGCCAGCAGTGAGTCGGGGGAGGCGGGTGAAAAACTGTTTTTT.

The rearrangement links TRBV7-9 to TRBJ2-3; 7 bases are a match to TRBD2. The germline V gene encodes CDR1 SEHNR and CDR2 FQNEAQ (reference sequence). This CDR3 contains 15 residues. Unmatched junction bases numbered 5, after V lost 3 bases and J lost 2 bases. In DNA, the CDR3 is TGTGCCAGCAGCTTTACGAGCGGGGCCACAGATACGCAGTATTTT. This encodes CASSFTSGATDTQYF.

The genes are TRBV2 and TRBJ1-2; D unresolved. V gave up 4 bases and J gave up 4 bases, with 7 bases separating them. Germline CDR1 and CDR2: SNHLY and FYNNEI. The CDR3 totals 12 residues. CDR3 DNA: TGTGCCAGCAGTGTCCAGATCTATGGCTACACCTTC. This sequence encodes CASSVQIYGYTF.

In DNA form, the CDR3 reads TGCAGTGCCAGCGAGAATTCACCCCTCCACTTT. It is translated as CSASENSPLHF. V gene TRBV20-1 combines with J gene TRBJ1-6, with D unresolved. Germline CDR1 DFQATT, CDR2 SNEGSKA (reference sequence). The CDR3 is made up of 11 amino acids. The V end was cut by 6 bases, the J end by 7 bases, with 7 bases between.

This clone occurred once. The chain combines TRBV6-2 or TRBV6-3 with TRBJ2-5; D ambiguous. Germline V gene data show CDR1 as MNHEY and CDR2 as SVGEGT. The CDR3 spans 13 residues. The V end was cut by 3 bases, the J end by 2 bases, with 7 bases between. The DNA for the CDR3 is TGTGCCAGCAGTTATTACGGGCAAGAGACCCAGTACTTC. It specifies CASSYYGQETQYF.

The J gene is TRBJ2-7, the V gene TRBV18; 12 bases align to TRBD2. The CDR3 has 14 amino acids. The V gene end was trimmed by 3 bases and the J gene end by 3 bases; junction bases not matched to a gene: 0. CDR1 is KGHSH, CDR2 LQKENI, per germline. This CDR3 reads CASSPGLAGYEQYF. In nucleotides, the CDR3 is TGTGCCAGCTCACCGGGACTAGCGGGCTACGAGCAGTACTTC.

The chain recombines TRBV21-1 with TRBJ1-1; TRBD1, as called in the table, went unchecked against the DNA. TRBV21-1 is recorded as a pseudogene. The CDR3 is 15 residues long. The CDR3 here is CASSTGQFMNTEAFF. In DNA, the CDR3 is TGTGCCAGCAGCACGGGACAGTTCATGAACACTGAAGCTTTCTTT.

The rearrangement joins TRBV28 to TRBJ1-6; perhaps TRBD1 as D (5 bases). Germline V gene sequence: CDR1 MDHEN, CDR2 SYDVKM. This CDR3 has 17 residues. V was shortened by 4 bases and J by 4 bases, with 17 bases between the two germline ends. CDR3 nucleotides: TGTGCCAGCAGTTCGGATCGGGGACTTGTTTATAATTCACCCCTCCACTTT. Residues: CASSSDRGLVYNSPLHF.

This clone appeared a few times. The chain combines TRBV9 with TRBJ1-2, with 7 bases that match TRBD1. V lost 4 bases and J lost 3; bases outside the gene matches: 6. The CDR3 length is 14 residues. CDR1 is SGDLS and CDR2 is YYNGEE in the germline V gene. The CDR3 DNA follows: TGTGCCAGCAGCCCCCTGGGACAGCACTATGGCTACACCTTC. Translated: CASSPLGQHYGYTF.

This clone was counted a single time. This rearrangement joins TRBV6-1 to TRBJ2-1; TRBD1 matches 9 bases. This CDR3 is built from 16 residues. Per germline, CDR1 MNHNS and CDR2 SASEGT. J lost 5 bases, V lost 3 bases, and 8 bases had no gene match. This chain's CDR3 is CASSDPTGGIHNEQFF. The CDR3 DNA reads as TGTGCCAGCAGTGATCCTACAGGGGGCATCCACAATGAGCAGTTCTTC.

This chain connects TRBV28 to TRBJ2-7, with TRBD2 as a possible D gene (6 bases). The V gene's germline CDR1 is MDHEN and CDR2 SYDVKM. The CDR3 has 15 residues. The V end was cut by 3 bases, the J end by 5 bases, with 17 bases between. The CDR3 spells CASSFLGGRRNEQYF. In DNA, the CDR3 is TGTGCCAGCAGTTTTCTGGGGGGACGGCGTAACGAGCAGTACTTC.

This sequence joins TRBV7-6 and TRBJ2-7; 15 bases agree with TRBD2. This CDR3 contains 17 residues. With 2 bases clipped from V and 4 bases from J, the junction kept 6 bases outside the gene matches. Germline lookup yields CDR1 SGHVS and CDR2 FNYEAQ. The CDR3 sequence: CASSLRTSGGAAYEQYF. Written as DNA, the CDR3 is TGTGCCAGCAGCTTAAGGACTAGCGGGGGGGCAGCGTACGAGCAGTACTTC.

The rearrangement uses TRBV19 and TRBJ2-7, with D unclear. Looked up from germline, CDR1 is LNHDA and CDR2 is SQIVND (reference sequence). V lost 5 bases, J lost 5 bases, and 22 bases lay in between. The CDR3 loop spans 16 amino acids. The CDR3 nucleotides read TGTGCCAGTAGTCCTACCCACTACGAAGAGGCGGACGAGCAGTACTTC. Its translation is CASSPTHYEEADEQYF. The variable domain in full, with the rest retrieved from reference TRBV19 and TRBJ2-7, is DGGITQSPKYLFRKEGQNVTLSCEQNLNHDAMYWYRQDPGQGLRLIYYSQIVNDFQKGDIAEGYSVSREKKESFPLTVTSAQKNPTAFYLCASSPTHYEEADEQYFGPGTRLTVT.

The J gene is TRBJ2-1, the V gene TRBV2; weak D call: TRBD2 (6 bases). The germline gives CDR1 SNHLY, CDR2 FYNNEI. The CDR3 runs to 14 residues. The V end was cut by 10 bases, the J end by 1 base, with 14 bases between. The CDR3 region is CATRRRASYNEQFF. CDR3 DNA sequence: TGTGCCACCCGTAGGAGGGCGTCCTACAATGAGCAGTTCTTC.

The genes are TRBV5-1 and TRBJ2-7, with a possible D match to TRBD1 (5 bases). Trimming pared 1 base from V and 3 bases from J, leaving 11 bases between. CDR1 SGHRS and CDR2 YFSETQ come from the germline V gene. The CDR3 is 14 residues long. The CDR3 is CASSLTGINYEQYF. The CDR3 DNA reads TGCGCCAGCAGCTTGACAGGAATCAACTACGAGCAGTACTTC.